These 25 T cell receptor beta chains were all obtained from the same sample, sequenced in a study of vaccination and CD4 T cells after COVID-19. Via MiXCR, TCRdb re-called the PCR reads, giving one row per CDR3 protein. This table has fewer than 20,000 distinct CDR3 sequences, approximately 60% appearing once. Sequencing was performed on CD4+ T cells from blood, taken after SARS-CoV-2 vaccination. All receptors come from a human donor who had recovered from COVID-19.

The rearrangement uses TRBV2 and TRBJ1-5; weak D call: TRBD1 (5 bases). CDR1 and CDR2 (germline): SNHLY, FYNNEI. The CDR3 is 14 residues long. The V end was cut by 6 bases, the J end by 7 bases, with 16 bases between. The CDR3 protein is CASSGEGSQQPQHF. The CDR3 coding sequence is TGTGCCAGCAGCGGCGAGGGGAGTCAGCAGCCCCAGCATTTT.

There are a few counts of this clonotype. The CDR3 coding sequence is TGTGCCAGCAGCTACCTCAGGGGTAACACTGAAGCTTTCTTT. This translates into CASSYLRGNTEAFF. The V and J genes are TRBV7-6 and TRBJ1-1, with D perhaps matching TRBD1 (6 bases). The CDR3 is 14 residues long. Germline assignment: CDR1 SGHVS and CDR2 FNYEAQ. Deletions cut 4 bases from V and 2 bases from J, with 11 bases between.

The genes are TRBV10-3 and TRBJ1-2; D remains ambiguous. The V gene's germline CDR1 is ENHRY and CDR2 SYGVKD. This CDR3 comprises 15 residues. The V end was cut by 4 bases, the J end by 3 bases, with 15 bases between. The CDR3 DNA reads as TGTGCCATCAGTGGTACGGGTAACAAGGACTATGGCTACACCTTC. This sequence encodes CAISGTGNKDYGYTF.

This clonotype has just one count. The chain uses TRBV27 and TRBJ2-3; D possibly corresponds to TRBD2 (6 bases). Germline loops: CDR1 MNHEY, CDR2 SMNVEV (reference sequence). The CDR3 totals 15 residues. V shed 3 bases and J shed 6 bases, with 16 bases lying between them. This chain's CDR3 is CASSFRTTMRDTQYF. Written as DNA, the CDR3 is TGTGCCAGCAGTTTCAGGACTACTATGCGGGATACGCAGTATTTT.

This rearrangement joins TRBV15 to TRBJ2-1, with 13 bases lining up with TRBD2. Trimming removed 3 bases from V and 5 bases from J; junction bases left unmatched: 7. This CDR3 is built from 17 residues. Per germline, CDR1 LNHNV and CDR2 YYDKDF (reference sequence). CDR3 loop: CATSRTTSGRANNEQFF. In DNA, the CDR3 is TGTGCCACCAGCAGGACCACTAGCGGGAGGGCCAACAATGAGCAGTTCTTC.

V usage is TRBV11-2 and J usage is TRBJ2-3, with 8 positions matching TRBD2. This CDR3 has 16 amino acids. Losses at the gene ends were 1 base for V and 0 bases for J; bases not matched to a gene: 3. Germline CDR1 and CDR2: SGHAT and FQNNGV. The CDR3 DNA reads as TGTGCCAGCAGCTTAGGGGCTAGCGGGAGCACAGATACGCAGTATTTT. Translated: CASSLGASGSTDTQYF.

The chain couples TRBV20-1 to TRBJ2-7; D unresolved. The germline CDR1 and CDR2 sequences are DFQATT and SNEGSKA (reference sequence). The CDR3 loop spans 13 amino acids. V lost 1 base and J lost 2, with 9 bases in between. CDR3 amino acids: CSARGSTAYEQYF. CDR3 sequence (DNA): TGCAGTGCTAGAGGTTCTACAGCCTACGAGCAGTACTTC.

V and J are TRBV7-8 and TRBJ1-6; D unresolved. V was clipped by 2 bases and J by 7 bases, with 9 bases between them. This CDR3 region has 14 residues. Germline V gene lookup returns CDR1 SGHVS and CDR2 FQNEAQ. CDR3 in amino acids: CASSLKRTNSPLHF. CDR3 nucleotide sequence: TGTGCCAGCAGCTTAAAACGGACGAATTCACCCCTCCACTTT.

V is TRBV5-1 and J is TRBJ1-2; D is unclear. This CDR3 has 15 amino acids. V lost 4 bases and J 4 bases, leaving 17 bases between the germline ends. CDR1 and CDR2 from the germline V gene are SGHRS and YFSETQ. The CDR3 DNA reads TGCGCCAGCAGCGCTACCGGCAGGTCTCCCTATGGCTACACCTTC. Amino acids: CASSATGRSPYGYTF.

The J gene is TRBJ1-4, the V gene TRBV12-3 or TRBV12-4; 8 bases agree with TRBD1. The ends lost 6 bases at V and 5 bases at J; junction bases unmatched: 5. CDR3 length: 14 residues. CDR3 nucleotide sequence: TGTGCCAGCAGCCCAGGACAGGGAAATGAAAAACTGTTTTTT. Its protein product is CASSPGQGNEKLFF.

The chain couples TRBV5-4 to TRBJ2-7; 7 bases agree with TRBD1. With 3 bases clipped from V and 1 base from J, the junction kept 10 bases outside the gene matches. CDR3 length equals 16 residues. Germline lookup yields CDR1 SGHNT and CDR2 YYREEE (reference sequence). For the CDR3, the DNA is TGTGCCAGCAGCTCAAATATTCACAGGGGTTCCTACGAGCAGTACTTC. Translation: CASSSNIHRGSYEQYF. Full variable domain (missing parts from reference TRBV5-4 and TRBJ2-7): ETGVTQSPTHLIKTRGQQVTLRCSSQSGHNTVSWYQQALGQGPQFIFQYYREEENGRGNFPPRFSGLQFPNYSSELNVNALELDDSALYLCASSSNIHRGSYEQYFGPGTRLTVT.

The table lists this clonotype with a few counts. The chain links TRBV29-1 to TRBJ1-1, with D tentatively TRBD1 (6 bases). Germline CDR1 reads SQVTM; CDR2 reads ANQGSEA. The CDR3 extends over 15 amino acids. The V gene lost 4 bases and the J gene lost 0 bases, with 15 bases spanning the gap. CDR3 in DNA: TGCAGCGTTGGGGGGGCCGGTGGAATGAACACTGAAGCTTTCTTT. This sequence encodes CSVGGAGGMNTEAFF.

The V and J genes are TRBV20-1 and TRBJ2-3, with a tentative D call TRBD2 (6 bases). The CDR3 covers 15 residues. Trimming took off 6 bases at V and 6 bases at J, with 22 bases between the two ends. The V gene's germline CDR1 is DFQATT and CDR2 SNEGSKA (reference sequence). The CDR3 coding sequence is TGCAGTGCCGGGGGAGGCGGGACTGGATCGGATACGCAGTATTTT. Translating gives CSAGGGGTGSDTQYF.

The chain is built from TRBV6-5 and TRBJ1-5, with TRBD1 matching over 7 bases. The CDR3 is 13 residues long. Germline assignment: CDR1 MNHEY and CDR2 SVGAGI. V lost 2 bases and J lost 7; bases outside the gene matches: 2. CDR3 sequence: CASSYRGLQPQHF. The CDR3 nucleotides read TGTGCCAGCAGTTACAGGGGGCTACAGCCCCAGCATTTT.

This clonotype has just a few counts. The rearrangement links TRBV11-2 to TRBJ2-5, with TRBD1 matching over 7 bases. CDR3 length equals 14 residues. Germline V lookup: CDR1 SGHAT, CDR2 FQNNGV. V shed 0 bases and J 5 bases; nucleotides not matched to a gene: 3. CDR3 sequence (DNA): TGTGCCAGCAGCTTAGAAGGGGGCTCCGAGACCCAGTACTTC. Translation gives CASSLEGGSETQYF.

The V gene is TRBV7-3, the J gene TRBJ2-7, with D maybe TRBD2 (6 bases). The germline V and J ends were trimmed by 5 bases and 3 bases, with 14 bases remaining between them. The CDR3 runs 14 residues. The germline V gene encodes CDR1 SGHTA and CDR2 FQGTGA. The CDR3 here is CASSLGAGNYEQYF. In nucleotides, the CDR3 is TGTGCCAGCAGCCTAGGGGCGGGAAACTACGAGCAGTACTTC.

This sequence joins TRBV6-1 and TRBJ2-7; 9 bases agree with TRBD1. Trimming took 9 bases from V and 4 from J; bases not matched to a gene: 13. The germline CDR1 and CDR2 sequences are MNHNS and SASEGT. The CDR3 contains 15 residues. The chain's CDR3 is CASSQGASSLYEQYF. In DNA, the CDR3 is TGTGCCAGTTCACAGGGGGCTAGCAGTCTTTACGAGCAGTACTTC.

The chain employs TRBV7-2 and TRBJ1-3; tentative D call: TRBD1 (5 bases). V gave up 1 base and J gave up 4 bases, with 14 bases separating them. CDR1 is SGHTA, CDR2 FQGNSA, per germline. This CDR3 comprises 16 residues. The CDR3 is CASSLVVGARGNTIYF. In nucleotides, the CDR3 is TGTGCCAGCAGCTTAGTCGTAGGGGCACGGGGAAACACCATATATTTT.

The chain couples TRBV11-2 to TRBJ2-5; D gene unclear. Per germline, CDR1 SGHAT and CDR2 FQNNGV. Trimming removed 3 bases from V and 5 bases from J, with 10 bases in between. The length of the CDR3 is 13 residues. The CDR3 loop reads CASSFPSEETQYF. The DNA for the CDR3 is TGTGCCAGCAGCTTCCCTAGTGAGGAGACCCAGTACTTC. The full variable domain, rest sourced from reference TRBV11-2 and TRBJ2-5, is EAGVAQSPRYKIIEKRQSVAFWCNPISGHATLYWYQQILGQGPKLLIQFQNNGVVDDSQLPKDRFSAERLKGVDSTLKIQPAKLEDSAVYLCASSFPSEETQYFGPGTRLLVL.

This chain joins TRBV20-1 and TRBJ2-6, with 7 bases lining up with TRBD1. In germline, CDR1 is DFQATT, CDR2 SNEGSKA (reference sequence). This CDR3 has 19 amino acids. V lost 2 bases to trimming and J lost 0 bases; unmatched junction nucleotides: 13. The CDR3 loop is CSARTRDRERFSGANVLTF. The CDR3 nucleotides read TGCAGTGCTAGAACGAGAGACAGGGAGAGGTTCTCTGGGGCCAACGTCCTGACTTTC.

J is TRBJ1-2 and V is TRBV5-1; unclear D gene. This CDR3 is 14 amino acids long. V gave up 0 bases and J gave up 4 bases, with 10 bases separating them. Germline V lookup: CDR1 SGHRS, CDR2 YFSETQ. The CDR3 DNA sequence: TGCGCCAGCAGCTTGGGGCAGAACTCCTATGGCTACACCTTC. Residues: CASSLGQNSYGYTF.

In its sample, this clonotype was seen a few times. The chain links TRBV20-1 to TRBJ2-3, with 9 positions matching TRBD2. Germline values: CDR1 DFQATT, CDR2 SNEGSKA (reference sequence). This CDR3 contains 15 residues. The junction had 5 bases not matched to a gene; V was cut back by 0 bases and J by 4 bases. The CDR3 sequence: CSARDSGRGADTQYF. The DNA for the CDR3 is TGCAGTGCTAGAGATAGCGGGAGAGGCGCAGATACGCAGTATTTT.

The gene calls are TRBV28 and TRBJ1-1; possible D gene TRBD1, 6 bases. V was trimmed by 3 bases and J by 9 bases, leaving 17 bases between them. Germline V gives CDR1 MDHEN, CDR2 SYDVKM. This CDR3 region has 14 residues. The CDR3 spells CASSLRAGEVKAFF. CDR3 DNA sequence: TGTGCCAGCAGTTTGAGGGCAGGGGAGGTGAAAGCTTTCTTT.

The chain uses TRBV5-1 and TRBJ2-5, with D perhaps matching TRBD1 or TRBD2 (5 bases each). The CDR3 extends over 15 amino acids. The V and J ends lost 4 bases and 4 bases respectively, with 17 bases between them. Germline CDR1 and CDR2: SGHRS and YFSETQ. The CDR3 region is CASSLLSARGETQYF. In DNA, the CDR3 is TGCGCCAGCAGCCTTCTTTCAGCGAGGGGAGAGACCCAGTACTTC.

In regard to this clonotype: Germline and junction disagree at one end, which may indicate a read error. The V and J genes are TRBV30 and TRBJ1-5; D not resolved. The length of the CDR3 is 13 residues. The germline CDR1 and CDR2 sequences are GTSNPN and SVGIG (reference sequence). The chain's CDR3 is CAWSFRLDQPRHF. The CDR3, as DNA: TGTGCCTGGAGTTTCCGTTTGGATCAGCCCCGGCATTTT.